The 3 T cell receptor beta chains given below trace back to one sample, sequenced in a study of identical twins. One entry per CDR3 protein results from TCRdb running MiXCR on the 5' RACE reads. Among 300,000 to 350,000 distinct CDR3 sequences, 9% to 15% were seen once, and the ten largest hold 7.2%. This same sample was also part of a study on yellow fever vaccine responses in identical twins.

Sequencing was done on a sample of CD8+ T cells sorted from blood. The receptor source for this set is a woman aged 18-35 years in good health.

This clonotype occurred a few times. The rearrangement joins TRBV29-1 to TRBJ1-2; weak D call: TRBD1 (5 bases). This CDR3 comprises 12 residues. CDR1 is SQVTM, CDR2 ANQGSEA, per germline. Trimming took 3 bases from V and 4 from J, leaving 9 bases between them. The CDR3: CSVEDTLYGYTF. The CDR3 coding sequence is TGCAGCGTTGAGGACACCCTCTATGGCTACACCTTC.

The chain uses TRBV6-5 and TRBJ1-2; TRBD1 agrees at 7 bases. The ends lost 2 bases at V and 5 bases at J; junction bases unmatched: 2. The V gene's germline CDR1 is MNHEY and CDR2 SVGAGI. The CDR3 contains 13 residues. The CDR3 here is CASSYTGDYGYTF. Written as DNA, the CDR3 is TGTGCCAGCAGTTACACAGGGGATTATGGCTACACCTTC.

This rearrangement joins TRBV11-1 to TRBJ2-1; perhaps TRBD1 as D (6 bases). Germline V gene sequence: CDR1 SGHAT, CDR2 FQDESV (reference sequence). The CDR3 is made up of 19 amino acids. Trimming pared 4 bases from V and 2 bases from J, leaving 24 bases between. The CDR3, as DNA: TGTGCCAGCAGCTCGTTCGCGCCCGGGACAAGAGGGCCCTACAATGAGCAGTTCTTC. It is translated as CASSSFAPGTRGPYNEQFF. Full variable domain (remainder filled in from reference TRBV11-1 and TRBJ2-1): EAEVAQSPRYKITEKSQAVAFWCDPISGHATLYWYRQILGQGPELLVQFQDESVVDDSQLPKDRFSAERLKGVDSTLKIQPAELGDSAMYLCASSSFAPGTRGPYNEQFFGPGTRLTVL.